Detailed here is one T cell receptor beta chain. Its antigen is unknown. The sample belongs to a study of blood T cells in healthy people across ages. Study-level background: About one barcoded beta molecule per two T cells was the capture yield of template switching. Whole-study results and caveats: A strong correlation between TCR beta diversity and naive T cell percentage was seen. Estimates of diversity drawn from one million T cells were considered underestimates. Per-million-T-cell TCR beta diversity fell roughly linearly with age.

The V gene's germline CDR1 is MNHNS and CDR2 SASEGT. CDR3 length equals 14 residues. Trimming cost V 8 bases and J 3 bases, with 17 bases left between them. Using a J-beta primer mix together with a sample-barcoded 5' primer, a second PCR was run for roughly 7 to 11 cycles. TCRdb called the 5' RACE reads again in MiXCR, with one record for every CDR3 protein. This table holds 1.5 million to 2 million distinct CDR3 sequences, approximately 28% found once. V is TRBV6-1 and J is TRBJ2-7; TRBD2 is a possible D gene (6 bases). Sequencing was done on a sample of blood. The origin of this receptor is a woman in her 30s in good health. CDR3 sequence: CASREGAGIYEQYF. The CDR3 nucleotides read TGTGCCAGCCGGGAAGGTGCGGGGATCTACGAGCAGTACTTC.